This T cell receptor (beta chain) was recorded in a study of T cells in Graves' hyperthyroidism and ophthalmopathy. TCR beta CDR3 regions were amplified from RNA. The HTBI primer set served for first-round RT-PCR of the TCR CDR3. TCRdb reprocessed the multiplex PCR reads via MiXCR and lists one record per CDR3 protein. Of roughly 250,000 distinct CDR3 sequences listed, approximately 16% are singletons. The V gene's germline CDR1 is MNHNS and CDR2 SASEGT. The CDR3 covers 15 residues. Trimming left V 2 bases short and J 2 bases short, with 12 bases between. The sequenced material came from blood. V gene TRBV6-1 combines with J gene TRBJ2-5; D unresolved. This sequence was found in a woman aged 18 to 35 with Graves' ophthalmopathy. DNA for the CDR3: TGTGCCAGCAGTGAACCCAGGTGGGGACAAGAGACCCAGTACTTC. This codes for CASSEPRWGQETQYF.